This T cell receptor (beta chain) came from a study of shared clonotypes between healthy human individuals. Study information: The study enrolled a couple of women and three men aged 18 to 49.

The repertoire was sequenced with immunoSEQ multiplex PCR; TCRdb's copy has only in-frame clones and lacks some. The data show roughly 490,000 clones, roughly four fifths seen once. This clone was found once. The antigen is not known. Study outcomes and limitations: Genetic and exposure-history diversity was limited by the few donors.

V lost 3 bases, J lost 4 bases, and 19 bases stayed unmatched. This CDR3 comprises 20 residues. The germline V gene encodes CDR1 KGHSH and CDR2 LQKENI. Sequencing was performed on PBMCs. V gene TRBV18 combines with J gene TRBJ2-1; 9 bases line up with TRBD2. This clonotype originated in a woman aged 35 to 49 in good health. Some clones in this sample may be carry-over from other donors' samples. Here the CDR3 reads CASSPPPGQYEREVYNEQFF. The CDR3 coding sequence is TGTGCCAGCTCACCCCCACCGGGACAGTACGAGCGGGAGGTATACAATGAGCAGTTCTTC.